The clone carrying this TCR beta chain has more than one count but fewer than ten. The sample comes from a study of blood T cell repertoires in COVID-19. About the study: COVID-19 samples from acute and convalescent phases originated in the United States, Italy and Spain.

The CDR3 length is 14 residues. V was pared by 5 bases and J by 7 bases, with 12 bases between. In germline, CDR1 is SGHAT, CDR2 FQDESV (reference sequence). Method: immunoSEQ multiplex PCR; TCRdb's copy keeps in-frame clones and lacks some. The sample shows around 81,000 clones, about 83% of them seen only once. The receptor was derived from an elderly man with acute or convalescent COVID-19. The sequenced sample consisted of peripheral blood. The genes are TRBV11-1 and TRBJ1-6, with a weak D call TRBD1 (6 bases). DNA of the CDR3: TGTGCCAGCAGCACATTGGACAGAAATTCACCCCTCCACTTT. Protein product: CASSTLDRNSPLHF.